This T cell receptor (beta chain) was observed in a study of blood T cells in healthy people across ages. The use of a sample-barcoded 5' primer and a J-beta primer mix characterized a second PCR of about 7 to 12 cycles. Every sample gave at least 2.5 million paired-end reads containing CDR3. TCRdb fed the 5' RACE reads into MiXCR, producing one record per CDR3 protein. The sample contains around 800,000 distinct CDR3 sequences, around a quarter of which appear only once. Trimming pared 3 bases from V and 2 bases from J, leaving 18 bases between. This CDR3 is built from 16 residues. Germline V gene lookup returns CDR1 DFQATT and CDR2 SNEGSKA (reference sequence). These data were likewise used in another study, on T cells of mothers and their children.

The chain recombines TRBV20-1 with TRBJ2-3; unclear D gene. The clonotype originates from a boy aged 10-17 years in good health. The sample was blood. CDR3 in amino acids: CSASPSQVITTDTQYF. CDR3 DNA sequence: TGCAGTGCTAGTCCCTCCCAGGTTATAACCACAGATACGCAGTATTTT.